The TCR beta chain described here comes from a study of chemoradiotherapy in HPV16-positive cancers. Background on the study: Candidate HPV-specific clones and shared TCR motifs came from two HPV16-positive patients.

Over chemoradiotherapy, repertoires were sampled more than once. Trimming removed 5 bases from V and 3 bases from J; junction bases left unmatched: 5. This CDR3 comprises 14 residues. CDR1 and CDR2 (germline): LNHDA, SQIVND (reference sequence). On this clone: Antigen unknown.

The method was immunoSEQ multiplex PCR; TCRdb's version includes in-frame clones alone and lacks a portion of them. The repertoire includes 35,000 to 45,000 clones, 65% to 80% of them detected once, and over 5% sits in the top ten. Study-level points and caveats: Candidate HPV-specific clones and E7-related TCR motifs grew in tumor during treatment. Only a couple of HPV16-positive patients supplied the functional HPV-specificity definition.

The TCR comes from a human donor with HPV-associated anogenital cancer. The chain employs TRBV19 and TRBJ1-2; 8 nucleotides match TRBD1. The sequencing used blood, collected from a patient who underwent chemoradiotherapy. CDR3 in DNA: TGTGCCAGTAGTCTCAACAGGGGGGACTATGGCTACACCTTC. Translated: CASSLNRGDYGYTF.